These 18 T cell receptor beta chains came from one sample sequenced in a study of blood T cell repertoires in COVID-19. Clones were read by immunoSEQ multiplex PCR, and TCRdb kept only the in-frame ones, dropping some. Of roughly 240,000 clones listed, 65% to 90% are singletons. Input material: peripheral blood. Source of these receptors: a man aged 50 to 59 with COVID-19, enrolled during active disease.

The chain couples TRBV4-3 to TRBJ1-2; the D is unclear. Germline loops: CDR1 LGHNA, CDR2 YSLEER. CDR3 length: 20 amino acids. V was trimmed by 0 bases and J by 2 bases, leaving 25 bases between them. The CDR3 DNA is TGCGCCAGCAGCCAAGATGTGTCGTCCGCTCGGTTTACCCTAAACTATGGCTACACCTTC. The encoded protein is CASSQDVSSARFTLNYGYTF.

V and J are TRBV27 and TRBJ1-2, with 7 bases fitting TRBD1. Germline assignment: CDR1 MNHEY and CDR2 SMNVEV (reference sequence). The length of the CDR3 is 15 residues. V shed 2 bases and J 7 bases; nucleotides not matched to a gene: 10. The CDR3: CASSLSWRQGGGYTF. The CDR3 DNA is TGTGCCAGCAGTTTAAGCTGGCGACAGGGAGGTGGCTACACCTTC.

CDR3 loop: CASSDQRINSPLHF. The DNA of the CDR3 is TGTGCCAGCAGTGATCAGAGGATTAATTCACCCCTCCACTTT. The chain uses TRBV2 and TRBJ1-6; D unclear. The V end lost 3 bases, the J end lost 6 bases, and 9 bases lay between the germline ends. The germline V gene has CDR1 SNHLY and CDR2 FYNNEI. This CDR3 has 14 amino acids.

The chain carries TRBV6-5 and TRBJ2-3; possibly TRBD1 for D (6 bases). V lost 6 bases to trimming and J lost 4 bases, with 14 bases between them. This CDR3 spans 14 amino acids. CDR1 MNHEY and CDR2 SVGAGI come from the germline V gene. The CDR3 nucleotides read TGTGCCAGCAGACGGGACAACTCGCCAGATACGCAGTATTTT. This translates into CASRRDNSPDTQYF.

CDR3 nucleotides: TGTGCCAGCACGTTCCGGGGACAGGGTGACGAGCAGTACTTC. This gives the protein CASTFRGQGDEQYF. The V call is TRBV5-6, the J call TRBJ2-7; 9 nucleotides agree with TRBD1. V shed 6 bases and J 5 bases; nucleotides not matched to a gene: 9. The V gene's germline CDR1 is SGHDT and CDR2 YYEEEE. The length of the CDR3 is 14 residues.

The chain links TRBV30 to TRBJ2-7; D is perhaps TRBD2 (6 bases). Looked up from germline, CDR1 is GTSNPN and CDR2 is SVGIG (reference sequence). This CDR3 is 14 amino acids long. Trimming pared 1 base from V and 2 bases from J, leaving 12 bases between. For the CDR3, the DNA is TGTGCCTGGAGTGGGGGGGTTCTAACCTACGAGCAGTACTTC. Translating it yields CAWSGGVLTYEQYF.

CDR3: CASRRQLQETQYF. In nucleotides, the CDR3 is TGTGCCAGCAGGCGACAGTTACAAGAGACCCAGTACTTC. This chain connects TRBV28 to TRBJ2-5; a weak D match, TRBD1 (5 bases). Germline loops: CDR1 MDHEN, CDR2 SYDVKM. The CDR3 has 13 amino acids. Trimming removed 6 bases from V and 2 bases from J, with 10 bases in between. Based on the CDR3 plus reference TRBV28 and TRBJ2-5, the full variable domain is DVKVTQSSRYLVKRTGEKVFLECVQDMDHENMFWYRQDPGLGLRLIYFSYDVKMKEKGDIPEGYSVSREKKERFSLILESASTNQTSMYLCASRRQLQETQYFGPGTRLLVL.

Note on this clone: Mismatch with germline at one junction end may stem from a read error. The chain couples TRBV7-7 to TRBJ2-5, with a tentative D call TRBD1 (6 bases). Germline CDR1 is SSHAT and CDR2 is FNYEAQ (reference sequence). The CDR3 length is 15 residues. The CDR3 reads CASSLGGTRRETQYF. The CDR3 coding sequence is TGTGCTAGCAGCTTAGGTGGGACACGGAGGGAGACCCAGTACTTC.

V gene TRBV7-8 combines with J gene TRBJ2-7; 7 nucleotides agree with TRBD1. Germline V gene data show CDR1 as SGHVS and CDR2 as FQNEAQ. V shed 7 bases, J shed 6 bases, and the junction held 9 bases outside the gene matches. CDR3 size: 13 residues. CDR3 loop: CASKRDSHFEQYF. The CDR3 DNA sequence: TGTGCCAGCAAACGGGACAGCCACTTCGAGCAGTACTTC. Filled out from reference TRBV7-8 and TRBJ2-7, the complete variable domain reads GAGVSQSPRYKVAKRGQDVALRCDPISGHVSLFWYQQALGQGPEFLTYFQNEAQLDKSGLPSDRFFAERPEGSVSTLKIQRTQQEDSAVYLCASKRDSHFEQYFGPGTRLTVT.

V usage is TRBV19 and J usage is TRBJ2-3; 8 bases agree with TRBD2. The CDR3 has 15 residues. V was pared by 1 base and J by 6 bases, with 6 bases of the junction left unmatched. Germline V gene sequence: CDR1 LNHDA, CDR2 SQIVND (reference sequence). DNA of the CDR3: TGTGCCAGTAGTATAGGGGGAATAGCGGGGGATACGCAGTATTTT. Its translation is CASSIGGIAGDTQYF.

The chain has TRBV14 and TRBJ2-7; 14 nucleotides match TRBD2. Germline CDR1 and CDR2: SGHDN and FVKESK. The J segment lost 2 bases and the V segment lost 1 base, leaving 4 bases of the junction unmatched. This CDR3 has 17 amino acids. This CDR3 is CASSQGPGLAGAYEQYF. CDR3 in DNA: TGTGCCAGCAGCCAAGGGCCGGGACTAGCGGGGGCCTACGAGCAGTACTTC.

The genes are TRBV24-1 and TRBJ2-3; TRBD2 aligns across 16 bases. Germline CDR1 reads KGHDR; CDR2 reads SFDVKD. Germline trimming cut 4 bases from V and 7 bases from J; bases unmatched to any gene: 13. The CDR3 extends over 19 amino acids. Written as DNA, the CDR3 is TGTGCCACCAGTGACCAACACGGGACTAGCGGGGGGGCCATCCATACGCAGTATTTT. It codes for CATSDQHGTSGGAIHTQYF.

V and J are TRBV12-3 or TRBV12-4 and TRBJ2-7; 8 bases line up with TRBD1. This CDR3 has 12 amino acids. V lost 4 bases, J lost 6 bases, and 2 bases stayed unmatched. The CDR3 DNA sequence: TGTGCCAGCAGTTCCACAGGGGGCGAGCAGTACTTC. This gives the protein CASSSTGGEQYF.

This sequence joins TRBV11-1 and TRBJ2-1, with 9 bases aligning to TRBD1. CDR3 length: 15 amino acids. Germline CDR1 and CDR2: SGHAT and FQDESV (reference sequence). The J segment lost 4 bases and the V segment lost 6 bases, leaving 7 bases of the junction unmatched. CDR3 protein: CASRLTGGTYNEQFF. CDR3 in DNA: TGTGCCAGCAGACTAACAGGGGGCACGTACAATGAGCAGTTCTTC.

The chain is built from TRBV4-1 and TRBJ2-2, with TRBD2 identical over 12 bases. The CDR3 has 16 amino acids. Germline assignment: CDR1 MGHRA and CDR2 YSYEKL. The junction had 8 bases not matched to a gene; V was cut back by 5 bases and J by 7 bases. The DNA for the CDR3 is TGCGCCAGCAGCTACCTAGCGGGGGGGCAAATCGGGGAGCTGTTTTTT. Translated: CASSYLAGGQIGELFF.

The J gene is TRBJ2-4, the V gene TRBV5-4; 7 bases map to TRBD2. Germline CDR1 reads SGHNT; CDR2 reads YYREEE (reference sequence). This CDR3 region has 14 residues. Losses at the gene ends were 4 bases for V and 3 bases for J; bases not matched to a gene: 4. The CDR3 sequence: CASSNGLDKNIQYF. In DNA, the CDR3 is TGTGCCAGCAGCAACGGACTAGACAAAAACATTCAGTACTTC.

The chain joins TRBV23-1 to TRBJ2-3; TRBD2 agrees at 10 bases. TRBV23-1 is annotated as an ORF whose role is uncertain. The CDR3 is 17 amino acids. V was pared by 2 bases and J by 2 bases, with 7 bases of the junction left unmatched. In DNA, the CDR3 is TGCGCCAGCAGTCAAATAAGCGGGGGGGCCTCCACAGATACGCAGTATTTT. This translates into CASSQISGGASTDTQYF.

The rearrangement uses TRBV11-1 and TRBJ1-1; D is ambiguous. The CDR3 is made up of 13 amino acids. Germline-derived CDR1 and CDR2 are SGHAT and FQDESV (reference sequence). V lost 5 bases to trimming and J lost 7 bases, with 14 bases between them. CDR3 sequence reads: CASSPGLLLEAFF. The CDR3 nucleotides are TGTGCCAGCAGCCCCGGACTGCTCCTTGAAGCTTTCTTT.